This TCR beta chain originates from a study of T cells in Graves' hyperthyroidism and ophthalmopathy. Study summary: Initial diagnosis, before any treatment, was when peripheral blood was collected. General study points: Peripheral blood also featured most of the thyroid clonotypes expanded above 0.001.

These patients, aged 18 to 65, had recently diagnosed hyperthyroidism lasting under 2 months. As for this clonotype: Its antigen is not identified.

TCR beta CDR3 regions were amplified from RNA transcripts. First-round RT-PCR with HTBI primers amplified the TCR CDR3 region. TCRdb re-derived calls from the multiplex PCR reads in MiXCR, one entry per CDR3 protein. The profile shows about 200,000 distinct CDR3 sequences, around a sixth of them singletons. This CDR3 spans 16 amino acids. V was pared by 7 bases and J by 1 base, with 12 bases of the junction left unmatched. CDR1 is MDHEN, CDR2 SYDVKM, per germline. This chain connects TRBV28 to TRBJ2-7, with 8 bases matching TRBD2. Sequencing was carried out using blood. The sequence was obtained from a woman aged 50 to 60 with Graves' hyperthyroidism. CDR3 residues: CASIGASGHNSYEQYF. The CDR3 nucleotides read TGTGCCAGCATCGGGGCTAGCGGGCATAATTCCTACGAGCAGTACTTC.